This TCR beta chain was recovered during a study of T cells in Graves' hyperthyroidism and ophthalmopathy (dated by TCRdb to between 2018 and 2021). For the wider study: TCR V-J signatures able to tell the groups apart were searched for in a discovery cohort of 100 or so patients, of whom roughly 42 had Graves' ophthalmopathy and roughly 59 had stable Graves' hyperthyroidism. Prospective prediction of ophthalmopathy was tested in an independent validation cohort of about 19 hyperthyroidism patients and 17 patients who later progressed to ophthalmopathy. The approximately 100 discovery patients were randomly split 7:3 into training and test sets. The study also compared thyroid tissue and blood T-cell repertoires from several Graves' hyperthyroidism patients. After sampling, hyperthyroidism patients received methimazole starting at 30 mg daily, and ophthalmopathy patients received high-dose intravenous methylprednisolone. According to the paper, TCR Vbeta CDR3 sequencing was carried out on 120 to 150 peripheral blood samples, which came from about 45 ophthalmopathy, approximately 78 hyperthyroidism and about 17 progressor patients.

V drops 0 bases and J drops 14 bases, leaving 11 bases in between. Including cysteine and phenylalanine, the CDR3 has 13 amino acids. The DNA shown is the 39-base CDR3, in frame from base 1. CDR1 and CDR2, per the germline V gene (reference sequence), are PRHDT and FYEKMQ. TCR beta CDR3 regions were amplified from RNA transcripts. The first round of RT-PCR for the TCR CDR3 was performed with the HTBI primer set and the Qiagen OneStep RT-PCR kit. The libraries were constructed in a second round of multiplex PCR and then size-selected and purified. Paired-end sequencing of the libraries was performed with 100 bp reads on an Illumina HiSeq2000. In the paper's pipeline: SOAPnuke was used to process the raw data, with reads discarded if the reads contained adapters or uncalled bases, had a mean Phred below 15, or lacked an exact constant-primer or identifier match. High-quality paired reads were merged using COPE v1.2.5, and each unique nucleotide sequence was defined as a clonotype. MiTCR v1.1 was used to align the clonotypes against IMGT TRBV, TRBD and TRBJ reference segments. The analysis was restricted to V-J combinations with a frequency above 0.0001, which together covered roughly 99% of the repertoires. The TCS score was defined as F50 (clonal expansion) divided by E x V (chaos), with BLOSUM62-based TCRdist calculated between CDR3 peptides within each V-J. Welch's t-statistics and random forest reduced 514 V-J features to 10 to 15, which were used in a naive Bayes classifier (R e1071). The Morisita-Horn index was used to measure how similar the thyroid and blood repertoires were. Using fastp at Q25 and MiXCR, TCRdb reprocessed the public reads and kept productive beta chains. Here each entry gathers all rows of one CDR3 protein and keeps the most common genes and DNA. Here the V and J calls rest on TCRdb's processing, not on the authors' analysis. In all, the sample holds approximately 510,000 distinct CDR3 sequences, and approximately 49% of those were seen once. About 43% of the sample is in the top ten clones.

About this clonotype itself: Its antigen is currently not known. No quality values exist for individual bases; no much larger clone is one base distant.

Broader findings and caveats from the paper: Most expanded thyroid clonotypes (frequency above 0.001) were also found in blood, which suggests that blood repertoires may mirror thyroid immune responses. A model built on a 13 V-J signature distinguished ophthalmopathy from stable hyperthyroidism, reaching about 89% sensitivity and approximately 81% specificity in cross-validation and 80%/75% in testing. No statistical method was used to set the sample size in advance, and investigators knew the group allocation. In validation, the model predicted progression to ophthalmopathy a median of about 5.9 months before onset, with 65% to 71% sensitivity and about 72% specificity.

The study excluded patients with uncontrolled infections, other autoimmune diseases, pregnancy or lactation. Diagnoses were based on clinical symptoms, serum thyroxine and TRAb, thyroid ultrasound and orbital computed tomography. Total RNA was extracted with Trizol reagent, and quality was checked on an Agilent 2100 Bioanalyzer. The sequenced sample consisted of peripheral blood or thyroid tissue (not recorded which). The sequence links TRBV13 to TRBJ1-6; the D region possibly corresponds to TRBD1 (5 bases align). The clonotype comes from an adult woman with Graves' disease, either hyperthyroidism or ophthalmopathy (not recorded which). CDR3 sequence: CASSLGRQDTLHF. The base sequence is TGTGCCAGCAGCTTAGGCCGGCAGGACACCCTCCACTTT.